Shown below are 29 T cell receptor beta chains from a single sample sequenced in a study of shared clonotypes between healthy human individuals. The assay was immunoSEQ multiplex PCR, and TCRdb's table has in-frame clones only and misses some. This table holds 800,000 to 950,000 clones, around 96% found once. CD45RO-negative, CCR7-selected cells formed the naive CD8 fraction, which excluded terminally differentiated effector memory CD45RA+ cells. Sample: naive CD8+ T cells sorted from blood. All receptors come from a man under 40 in good health.

The rearrangement links TRBV7-9 to TRBJ2-7; D might be TRBD1 (5 bases). Deletions cut 5 bases from V and 6 bases from J, with 8 bases between. Germline V gives CDR1 SEHNR, CDR2 FQNEAQ (reference sequence). The length of the CDR3 is 11 residues. The CDR3 here is CASSPGFEQYF. The DNA for the CDR3 is TGTGCCAGCAGCCCAGGGTTCGAGCAGTACTTC.

The chain is built from TRBV27 and TRBJ2-7; TRBD2 agrees at 7 bases. The germline V gene has CDR1 MNHEY and CDR2 SMNVEV (reference sequence). V shed 2 bases and J 4 bases; nucleotides not matched to a gene: 5. This CDR3 has 14 residues. The CDR3 here is CASSLGLDRYEQYF. CDR3 DNA: TGTGCCAGCAGTTTAGGACTAGACCGTTACGAGCAGTACTTC.

This clone was recorded only once. The genes are TRBV5-4 and TRBJ1-1; 10 bases agree with TRBD1. There are 15 residues in the CDR3. Trimming took 1 base from V and 10 from J; bases not matched to a gene: 10. The germline V gene has CDR1 SGHNT and CDR2 YYREEE (reference sequence). Here the CDR3 DNA reads TGTGCCAGCAGCTTGCAGACAGGGGGCGTCGAGGGAGCTTTCTTT. This translates into CASSLQTGGVEGAFF.

The chain combines TRBV28 with TRBJ2-7; tentative D call: TRBD1 (6 bases). Germline V gene lookup returns CDR1 MDHEN and CDR2 SYDVKM. The CDR3 totals 13 residues. V dropped 7 bases and J dropped 0 bases, with 10 bases sitting between them. The CDR3 sequence: CASTQGNSYEQYF. The DNA of the CDR3 is TGTGCCAGCACGCAGGGGAACTCCTACGAGCAGTACTTC.

V gene TRBV19 combines with J gene TRBJ2-7; D is unresolved. Between the trimmed V and J ends, which lost 8 bases and 4 bases, there was a span of 12 bases. Germline values: CDR1 LNHDA, CDR2 SQIVND (reference sequence). The length of the CDR3 is 12 residues. CDR3 sequence: CASLDISYEQYF. The CDR3, as DNA: TGTGCCAGTCTAGACATTAGTTACGAGCAGTACTTC.

This clone has just one count. CDR3 in DNA: TGTGCCAGCTTTTCGAGTATCTATGGCTACACCTTC. This sequence encodes CASFSSIYGYTF. The chain has TRBV11-2 and TRBJ1-2; the D is unclear. The CDR3 consists of 12 residues. V was shortened by 8 bases and J by 4 bases, with 11 bases between the two germline ends. The germline gives CDR1 SGHAT, CDR2 FQNNGV.

J is TRBJ1-1 and V is TRBV5-1; D call uncertain. The CDR3 is made up of 16 amino acids. Germline assignment: CDR1 SGHRS and CDR2 YFSETQ. Trimming shortened V by 2 bases and J by 5 bases, and 19 bases separated the two germline ends. The CDR3 region is CASSFYSVFRETEAFF. The CDR3 coding sequence is TGCGCCAGCAGCTTTTACTCGGTTTTCCGGGAAACTGAAGCTTTCTTT.

This clone was counted only a few times. The chain carries TRBV7-8 and TRBJ2-7; TRBD2 is a possible D gene (6 bases). Trimming cost V 5 bases and J 4 bases, with 18 bases left between them. This CDR3 is built from 15 residues. Looked up from germline, CDR1 is SGHVS and CDR2 is FQNEAQ. The chain's CDR3 is CASSPQVGGVYEQYF. CDR3 sequence (DNA): TGTGCCAGCAGCCCACAGGTGGGAGGAGTATACGAGCAGTACTTC. Based on the CDR3 plus reference TRBV7-8 and TRBJ2-7, the full variable domain is GAGVSQSPRYKVAKRGQDVALRCDPISGHVSLFWYQQALGQGPEFLTYFQNEAQLDKSGLPSDRFFAERPEGSVSTLKIQRTQQEDSAVYLCASSPQVGGVYEQYFGPGTRLTVT.

The V call is TRBV7-9, the J call TRBJ2-5; a weak D match, TRBD1 (5 bases). V was clipped by 5 bases and J by 1 base, with 8 bases between them. The CDR3 covers 13 residues. Germline V gene data show CDR1 as SEHNR and CDR2 as FQNEAQ (reference sequence). In nucleotides, the CDR3 is TGTGCCAGCAGCCAGGACATCCAAGAGACCCAGTACTTC. Its translation: CASSQDIQETQYF.

This clone was seen a single time. The chain carries TRBV30 and TRBJ2-3; TRBD1 agrees at 9 bases. Trimming took 2 bases from V and 3 from J; bases not matched to a gene: 3. The CDR3 has 14 amino acids. Germline lookup yields CDR1 GTSNPN and CDR2 SVGIG (reference sequence). The CDR3 reads CAWSPTGGTDTQYF. CDR3 DNA: TGTGCCTGGAGTCCGACAGGGGGGACAGATACGCAGTATTTT. Supplemented by reference TRBV30 and TRBJ2-3, the full variable domain reads SQTIHQWPATLVQPVGSPLSLECTVEGTSNPNLYWYRQAAGRGLQLLFYSVGIGQISSEVPQNLSASRPQDRQFILSSKKLLLSDSGFYLCAWSPTGGTDTQYFGPGTRLTVL.

Concerning this clone: The identical CDR3 is also encoded by other nucleotide sequences in the sample. This chain joins TRBV5-1 and TRBJ2-7; TRBD2 matches at 9 bases. Unmatched junction bases numbered 1, after V lost 0 bases and J lost 3 bases. Germline loops: CDR1 SGHRS, CDR2 YFSETQ. The CDR3 has 14 residues. CDR3 region: CASSLGTSVYEQYF. As DNA, the CDR3 is TGCGCCAGCAGCTTGGGGACTAGCGTCTACGAGCAGTACTTC. The complete variable domain, with remaining parts taken from reference TRBV5-1 and TRBJ2-7, reads KAGVTQTPRYLIKTRGQQVTLSCSPISGHRSVSWYQQTPGQGLQFLFEYFSETQRNKGNFPGRFSGRQFSNSRSEMNVSTLELGDSALYLCASSLGTSVYEQYFGPGTRLTVT.

The chain recombines TRBV29-1 with TRBJ1-1; D is possibly TRBD1 (5 bases). Trimming cost V 6 bases and J 8 bases, with 16 bases left between them. Looked up from germline, CDR1 is SQVTM and CDR2 is ANQGSEA. The CDR3 totals 12 residues. CDR3 in amino acids: CSVSDWGVEAFF. CDR3 DNA sequence: TGCAGCGTCTCGGACTGGGGGGTGGAAGCTTTCTTT.

The chain combines TRBV6-1 with TRBJ2-7; 11 positions match TRBD2. V gave up 6 bases and J gave up 0 bases; unmatched junction bases: 10. This CDR3 comprises 17 residues. Looked up from germline, CDR1 is MNHNS and CDR2 is SASEGT. Written as DNA, the CDR3 is TGTGCCAGCAGCGAAAAACTGGGACTAGCGGACTCCTACGAGCAGTACTTC. Translation: CASSEKLGLADSYEQYF.

The chain is built from TRBV27 and TRBJ1-4; a weak D match, TRBD1 (6 bases). V lost 1 base and J 8 bases, leaving 11 bases between the germline ends. The CDR3 sequence is 14 residues long. Germline-derived CDR1 and CDR2 are MNHEY and SMNVEV (reference sequence). Here the CDR3 DNA reads TGTGCCAGCAGTTTATTTCAAGGGGGAGAAAAACTGTTTTTT. This sequence encodes CASSLFQGGEKLFF.

This chain links TRBV27 with TRBJ1-4, with D perhaps TRBD1 (6 bases). Deletions cut 5 bases from V and 0 bases from J, with 10 bases between. Germline V gene sequence: CDR1 MNHEY, CDR2 SMNVEV (reference sequence). This CDR3 is built from 15 residues. The CDR3 spells CASSHHRATNEKLFF. DNA of the CDR3: TGTGCCAGCAGTCACCACAGGGCAACTAATGAAAAACTGTTTTTT.

J is TRBJ1-1 and V is TRBV4-1, with D unclear. Trimming removed 0 bases at V and 3 bases at J, with 11 bases between. Germline V CDR1 and CDR2: MGHRA, YSYEKL. This CDR3 is 15 amino acids long. In DNA, the CDR3 is TGCGCCAGCAGCCAAGATACGGGGAGGGACACTGAAGCTTTCTTT. It yields the protein CASSQDTGRDTEAFF.

The chain carries TRBV5-1 and TRBJ2-7, with D unclear. With 5 bases removed from V and 3 bases from J, the gap between germline ends came to 6 bases. This CDR3 region has 11 residues. The germline V gene has CDR1 SGHRS and CDR2 YFSETQ. CDR3 in amino acids: CASRGNYEQYF. DNA of the CDR3: TGCGCCAGCAGGGGTAACTACGAGCAGTACTTC.

The rearrangement joins TRBV27 to TRBJ2-7, with D possibly being TRBD2 (5 bases). V was trimmed by 8 bases and J by 3 bases, leaving 11 bases between them. The germline gives CDR1 MNHEY, CDR2 SMNVEV (reference sequence). This CDR3 has 12 amino acids. CDR3 coding DNA: TGTGCCAGCGGGAGAATCGTCTACGAGCAGTACTTC. Translated: CASGRIVYEQYF.

The chain is built from TRBV7-8 and TRBJ2-3; tentatively, D is TRBD1 (5 bases). Germline-derived CDR1 and CDR2 are SGHVS and FQNEAQ. The length of the CDR3 is 15 residues. V was clipped by 2 bases and J by 3 bases, with 12 bases between them. Here the CDR3 DNA reads TGTGCCAGCAGCTTACTACGACAGTTAACAGATACGCAGTATTTT. This translates into CASSLLRQLTDTQYF.

This clone came up once. The CDR3 is CATSSSGLDNEQFF. In DNA, the CDR3 is TGTGCCACCTCCAGTAGCGGGCTTGACAATGAGCAGTTCTTC. The chain has TRBV7-9 and TRBJ2-1; TRBD2 aligns across 7 bases. The V and J ends lost 10 bases and 5 bases, in that order; junction bases with no gene match: 11. This CDR3 contains 14 residues. Germline V CDR1 and CDR2: SEHNR, FQNEAQ (reference sequence). Together with reference TRBV7-9 and TRBJ2-1, the CDR3 gives the full variable domain: DTGVSQNPRHKITKRGQNVTFRCDPISEHNRLYWYRQTLGQGPEFLTYFQNEAQLEKSRLLSDRFSAERPKGSFSTLEIQRTEQGDSAMYLCATSSSGLDNEQFFGPGTRLTVL.

The chain uses TRBV19 and TRBJ2-7, with D unclear. V lost 11 bases, J lost 4 bases, and 12 bases lay in between. This CDR3 has 11 amino acids. CDR1 LNHDA and CDR2 SQIVND come from the germline V gene (reference sequence). As DNA, the CDR3 is TGTGCCTCTCGGAAGCCTTACGAGCAGTACTTC. It codes for CASRKPYEQYF. The complete variable domain, with remaining parts taken from reference TRBV19 and TRBJ2-7, reads DGGITQSPKYLFRKEGQNVTLSCEQNLNHDAMYWYRQDPGQGLRLIYYSQIVNDFQKGDIAEGYSVSREKKESFPLTVTSAQKNPTAFYLCASRKPYEQYFGPGTRLTVT.

The CDR3 sequence is CASSLAGNYEQYF. CDR3 bases: TGTGCCAGCAGCTTGGCAGGGAACTACGAGCAGTACTTC. The J gene is TRBJ2-7, the V gene TRBV5-8; D is possibly TRBD1 (5 bases). This CDR3 comprises 13 residues. Germline V CDR1 and CDR2: SGHTS, YDEGEE. Between the trimmed V and J ends, which lost 0 bases and 3 bases, there was a span of 7 bases. Complete variable domain (other parts from reference TRBV5-8 and TRBJ2-7): EAGVTQSPTHLIKTRGQQATLRCSPISGHTSVYWYQQALGLGLQFLLWYDEGEERNRGNFPPRFSGRQFPNYSSELNVNALELEDSALYLCASSLAGNYEQYFGPGTRLTVT.

The rearrangement links TRBV7-9 to TRBJ2-3; D possibly uses TRBD1 or TRBD2 (5 bases each). Trimming pared 5 bases from V and 0 bases from J, leaving 15 bases between. Germline-derived CDR1 and CDR2 are SEHNR and FQNEAQ (reference sequence). This CDR3 comprises 16 residues. In DNA form, the CDR3 reads TGTGCCAGCAGCGACGAGGGGACGGTTAGCACAGATACGCAGTATTTT. Protein product: CASSDEGTVSTDTQYF. The full variable domain, in which reference TRBV7-9 and TRBJ2-3 provide the parts outside the CDR3, is DTGVSQNPRHKITKRGQNVTFRCDPISEHNRLYWYRQTLGQGPEFLTYFQNEAQLEKSRLLSDRFSAERPKGSFSTLEIQRTEQGDSAMYLCASSDEGTVSTDTQYFGPGTRLTVL.

The chain combines TRBV4-1 with TRBJ1-4, with D possibly being TRBD1 (6 bases). This CDR3 has 17 amino acids. Between the trimmed V and J ends, which lost 5 bases and 2 bases, there was a span of 18 bases. Germline CDR1 is MGHRA and CDR2 is YSYEKL. The CDR3 loop is CASSGRIDRPTNEKLFF. The CDR3 DNA follows: TGCGCCAGCAGCGGGCGTATAGACAGGCCGACTAATGAAAAACTGTTTTTT.

Regarding this clone: This CDR3 is also generated by other DNA sequences in the sample. The CDR3 loop reads CSGLDGYEQYF. DNA of the CDR3: TGCAGCGGTCTGGATGGCTACGAGCAGTACTTC. The V call is TRBV29-1, the J call TRBJ2-7; D call uncertain. The CDR3 loop spans 11 amino acids. V was clipped by 7 bases and J by 3 bases, with 10 bases between them. From germline, CDR1 is SQVTM and CDR2 ANQGSEA.

V gene TRBV5-4 combines with J gene TRBJ2-6, with 9 positions matching TRBD1. The V and J ends lost 4 bases and 0 bases, in that order; junction bases with no gene match: 14. Germline CDR1 and CDR2: SGHNT and YYREEE (reference sequence). The CDR3 length is 20 residues. The CDR3 DNA sequence: TGTGCCAGCAGCCCGCTTTCGGTCCGGGACAGGGACTCTGGGGCCAACGTCCTGACTTTC. It specifies CASSPLSVRDRDSGANVLTF.

The chain links TRBV4-1 to TRBJ2-7, with D possibly being TRBD2 (5 bases). V was pared by 3 bases and J by 6 bases, with 15 bases between. The germline V gene encodes CDR1 MGHRA and CDR2 YSYEKL. This CDR3 has 14 residues. CDR3 loop: CASSQALGRGEQYF. The CDR3 DNA reads TGCGCCAGCAGCCAGGCGTTAGGTCGGGGCGAGCAGTACTTC.

This sequence joins TRBV5-8 and TRBJ2-7; 11 bases map to TRBD1. Trimming at V came to 4 bases and at J to 5 bases, leaving 5 bases not matched to a gene. This CDR3 is built from 14 residues. Germline V lookup: CDR1 SGHTS, CDR2 YDEGEE. The CDR3: CASSEGQGVNEQYF. DNA for the CDR3: TGTGCCAGCAGCGAGGGACAGGGGGTGAACGAGCAGTACTTC.

The gene calls are TRBV12-5 and TRBJ1-2; 8 nucleotides match TRBD1. V lost 2 bases, J lost 6 bases, and 8 bases stayed unmatched. This CDR3 is 15 amino acids long. The germline CDR1 and CDR2 sequences are LGHNT and FRNRAP. The CDR3 nucleotides are TGTGCTAGTGGTTTGTCCGAGACAGGGGCGGATGGCTACACCTTC. It yields the protein CASGLSETGADGYTF.